The rows below give T cell receptor beta chains drawn from one sample of a study of T cells in localized non-small cell lung cancer. This table comes from immunoSEQ multiplex PCR, and its TCRdb copy is limited to in-frame clones, with some not included. This table has approximately 67,000 clones, roughly 86% appearing once. Source: peripheral blood, taken before any cancer treatment. These receptors originate from a female donor older than 55 with stage I lung adenocarcinoma. Each CDR3 is given with its conserved first and last residue. Fields, in order: clone size, V gene, D gene, J gene, CDR3 protein, CDR3 DNA. A D gene is named only where the DNA matches it firmly. Clone size, where shown, is once, few, many, or a class for clones that have expanded.

>.|TRBV6-1|.|TRBJ2-1
CASSRNYNEQFF
TGTGCCAGCAGCCGGAATTACAATGAGCAGTTCTTC
>.|TRBV5-4|TRBD2|TRBJ2-1
CASSGTTSYNEQFF
TGTGCCAGCAGCGGGACTACGTCCTACAATGAGCAGTTCTTC
>once|TRBV5-4|TRBD2|TRBJ2-5
CASSPAVAGGRETQYF
TGTGCCAGCAGCCCGGCTGTTGCGGGAGGCCGGGAGACCCAGTACTTC
>.|TRBV7-6|.|TRBJ2-7
CASSSVVGRKPYEQYF
TGTGCCAGCAGCTCGGTGGTGGGCCGGAAACCCTACGAGCAGTACTTC
>once|TRBV5-6|.|TRBJ2-1
CASSFKQGLYNEQFF
TGTGCCAGCAGCTTTAAACAGGGTCTCTACAATGAGCAGTTCTTC
>.|TRBV5-4|TRBD2|TRBJ2-3
CASSSPGLVNGGTQYF
TGTGCCAGCAGCTCCCCGGGACTAGTCAACGGGGGAACGCAGTATTTT
>.|TRBV27|TRBD1|TRBJ1-5
CASSATGVFQPQHF
TGTGCCAGCAGTGCGACAGGGGTGTTCCAGCCCCAGCATTTT
>.|TRBV5-1|TRBD1|TRBJ1-2
CASSRRQGDPYGYTF
TGCGCCAGCAGCAGACGACAGGGGGATCCCTATGGCTACACCTTC
>.|TRBV9|TRBD2|TRBJ2-1
CASSGPGLADNEQFF
TGTGCCAGCAGCGGGCCGGGACTAGCAGACAATGAGCAGTTCTTC
>.|TRBV29-1|.|TRBJ2-5
CSAEGETQYF
TGCAGCGCTGAAGGGGAGACCCAGTACTTC
>.|TRBV21-1|.|TRBJ2-1
CASSGQGRYNEQFF
TGTGCCAGCAGCGGACAGGGAAGGTACAATGAGCAGTTCTTC
>.|TRBV5-1|.|TRBJ1-2
CASSFRLGNGYTF
TGCGCCAGCAGCTTTAGATTAGGGAATGGCTACACCTTC
>.|TRBV19|TRBD1|TRBJ1-2
CASSMHGTGGLIVYGYTF
TGTGCCAGTAGTATGCACGGGACAGGGGGCCTCATCGTCTATGGCTACACCTTC
>.|TRBV18|.|TRBJ2-7
CASSSPSYEQYF
TGTGCCAGCTCAAGCCCATCCTACGAGCAGTACTTC
>.|TRBV7-7|.|TRBJ2-2
CASSERSGANTGELFF
TGTGCTAGCAGCGAGAGGTCGGGCGCGAACACCGGGGAGCTGTTTTTT
>.|TRBV11-2|TRBD2|TRBJ2-7
CASSPLQRQRGVSYEQYF
TGTGCCAGCAGCCCACTCCAGAGACAACGGGGGGTCTCCTACGAGCAGTACTTC
>many|TRBV5-6|.|TRBJ1-2
CASTYMGANYGYTF
TGTGCCAGCACCTACATGGGGGCGAACTATGGCTACACCTTC
>.|TRBV7-9|TRBD1|TRBJ2-5
CASSFPTGGETQYF
TGTGCCAGCAGCTTTCCTACAGGGGGAGAGACCCAGTACTTC
>.|TRBV6-1|.|TRBJ2-4
CASSETRGAKNIQYF
TGTGCCAGCAGTGAAACGAGGGGAGCCAAAAACATTCAGTACTTC
>once|TRBV5-1|.|TRBJ2-1
CASSFNTYNEQFF
TGCGCCAGCAGCTTCAATACCTACAATGAGCAGTTCTTC
>.|TRBV7-2|.|TRBJ2-7
CASKRTGSSYEQYF
TGTGCCAGTAAACGAACAGGGAGCTCCTACGAGCAGTACTTC
>.|TRBV5-1|TRBD1|TRBJ1-6
CASSSGQGGSWSPLHF
TGCGCCAGCAGCTCAGGACAGGGTGGGTCTTGGTCACCCCTCCACTTT
>.|TRBV7-8|.|TRBJ2-1
CASSVDPGLRSNEQFF
TGTGCCAGCAGCGTCGACCCGGGACTGAGGAGCAATGAGCAGTTCTTC
>.|TRBV5-1|.|TRBJ1-3
CASSPDSSGNTIYF
TGCGCCAGCAGCCCGGACAGCTCTGGAAACACCATATATTTT
>.|TRBV4-1|TRBD2|TRBJ2-5
CASSQPGGGRETQYF
TGCGCCAGCAGCCAACCCGGGGGCGGGAGGGAGACCCAGTACTTC
>few|TRBV27|.|TRBJ1-2
CASSLGGYYGYTF
TGTGCCAGCAGTTTGGGCGGGTACTATGGCTACACCTTC
>.|TRBV18|.|TRBJ2-7
CASSQSRDSYEQYF
TGTGCCAGCTCACAGTCTAGAGATAGCTACGAGCAGTACTTC
>.|TRBV6-6|TRBD1|TRBJ1-2
CASSGTGGDSGYTF
TGTGCCAGCAGTGGGACAGGGGGCGATTCGGGCTACACCTTC
>once|TRBV5-3|.|TRBJ1-4
CASSFDRYNEKLFF
TGTGCCAGCAGCTTCGACAGGTATAATGAAAAACTGTTTTTT
>.|TRBV4-1|.|TRBJ1-2
CASRQSEFNYGYTF
TGCGCCAGCAGGCAGAGTGAATTTAACTATGGCTACACCTTC
>.|TRBV7-9|.|TRBJ1-5
CASSLEQSQPQHF
TGTGCCAGCAGCTTAGAACAGTCCCAGCCCCAGCATTTT
>.|TRBV11-2|.|TRBJ2-2
CASSLDRGGELFF
TGTGCCAGCAGCTTAGATCGGGGCGGGGAGCTGTTTTTT
>.|TRBV7-2|TRBD1|TRBJ2-3
CASSLQGPRVTNTQYF
TGTGCCAGCAGCCTACAGGGGCCCCGGGTCACGAATACGCAGTATTTT
>.|TRBV19|TRBD1|TRBJ1-5
CASSAQGQGTYQPQHF
TGTGCCAGTAGTGCCCAGGGACAGGGCACATATCAGCCCCAGCATTTT
>.|TRBV18|TRBD2|TRBJ2-3
CASSFRRLADGTDTQYF
TGTGCCAGCTCCTTCAGACGGCTAGCGGACGGCACAGATACGCAGTATTTT
>.|TRBV6-5|TRBD2|TRBJ2-1
CASSQGLAGHNEQFF
TGTGCCAGCAGCCAAGGACTAGCGGGGCACAATGAGCAGTTCTTC
>.|TRBV6-6|.|TRBJ1-1
CASRWGIGQINTEAFF
TGTGCCAGCAGATGGGGGATAGGACAGATAAACACTGAAGCTTTCTTT
>.|TRBV6-6|.|TRBJ1-2
CASLGGSNYGYTF
TGTGCCAGCCTCGGAGGGTCTAACTATGGCTACACCTTC
>.|TRBV29-1|TRBD1|TRBJ2-1
CSVEGTGTGVYNEQFF
TGCAGCGTTGAAGGAACCGGGACAGGCGTCTACAATGAGCAGTTCTTC
>few|TRBV5-1|.|TRBJ2-1
CASSLESDDREQFF
TGCGCCAGCAGCTTGGAGTCGGACGACAGGGAGCAGTTCTTC
>.|TRBV5-5|.|TRBJ2-5
CASTQVQETQYF
TGTGCCAGCACCCAAGTCCAAGAGACCCAGTACTTC
>.|TRBV27|TRBD1|TRBJ2-7
CASSRTGGYEQYF
TGTGCCAGCAGTCGGACAGGGGGCTACGAGCAGTACTTC
>.|TRBV5-6|.|TRBJ1-1
CASSLVGTPMNTEAFF
TGTGCCAGCAGCTTGGTGGGGACACCTATGAACACTGAAGCTTTCTTT
>.|TRBV4-1|.|TRBJ2-7
CASSPTGPYEQYF
TGCGCCAGCAGCCCTACGGGACCCTACGAGCAGTACTTC
>.|TRBV6-7|.|TRBJ1-1
CASSSGGTEAFF
TGTGCCAGCAGTTCTGGGGGTACTGAAGCTTTCTTT
>.|TRBV28|TRBD2|TRBJ2-1
CASSLGLAGGSDEQFF
TGTGCCAGCAGTTTGGGACTAGCGGGGGGAAGCGATGAGCAGTTCTTC
>.|TRBV7-9|.|TRBJ2-2
CASSLSGAGTGELFF
TGTGCCAGCAGCTTATCAGGGGCTGGGACCGGGGAGCTGTTTTTT
>.|TRBV5-1|.|TRBJ2-2
CASSYGSSGELFF
TGCGCCAGCAGCTATGGCTCGTCCGGGGAGCTGTTTTTT
>.|TRBV10-3|.|TRBJ2-7
CAISGVSSYEQYF
TGTGCCATCAGTGGGGTCAGCTCCTACGAGCAGTACTTC
>.|TRBV18|.|TRBJ1-2
CASSRDSYNYGYTF
TGTGCCAGCTCACGAGACAGCTATAACTATGGCTACACCTTC